A selection of T cell receptor beta chains follows, all from one sample in a study of type 1 and type 2 diabetes patients. TCRdb reprocessed the multiplex PCR reads with MiXCR, giving one entry per CDR3 protein. The table includes 250,000 or so distinct CDR3 sequences, over 45% detected once. The sequencing sample was made of peripheral blood mononuclear cells (PBMCs). The source is a man aged 18 to 29 with type 2 diabetes. CDR3s include the opening cysteine and the closing phenylalanine or tryptophan.

V gene: TRBV28; CDR3 protein: CASSQAGRTGGEQYF
V gene: TRBV27; CDR3 protein: CAISIGEDTEAFF
V gene: TRBV14; CDR3 protein: CASSHPGLAGDTGELFF
V gene: TRBV7-3; CDR3 protein: CASSPQDRVDEQFF
V gene: TRBV28; CDR3 protein: CATEGRKNTGELFF
V gene: TRBV6-1; CDR3 protein: CASSGLGLNTEAFF
V gene: TRBV9; CDR3 protein: CASSVAMGDEQYF
V gene: TRBV7-3; CDR3 protein: CASSSRGGSGANVLTF
V gene: TRBV19; CDR3 protein: CASSRPGRSRETQYF
V gene: TRBV20-1; CDR3 protein: CSARDRGLLLEQYF
V gene: TRBV10-1; CDR3 protein: CASSEGGRQETQYF
V gene: TRBV18; CDR3 protein: CASSPGWGINEQYF
V gene: TRBV19; CDR3 protein: CASKGDSYSNQPQHF
V gene: TRBV28; CDR3 protein: CASSLGGQNTGELFF
V gene: TRBV28; CDR3 protein: CASSLGIAGGNQETQYF